Listed below are T cell receptor beta chains from one sample, sequenced in a study of blood T cell repertoires in COVID-19. Libraries were prepared by immunoSEQ multiplex PCR; TCRdb keeps only in-frame clonotypes and omits some of them. The sample records about 390,000 clones, around nine tenths being singletons. Material for sequencing was PBMCs or T cells enriched from blood (not recorded which). The source of these receptors is a woman in her 50s who had recovered from COVID-19. Both conserved end residues are part of each CDR3. D genes are given only for firm matches. Part of the rows lack a size; the others show once, few, many or a class for expanded clones.

V gene,D gene,clone size,J gene,CDR3 protein,CDR3 DNA
TRBV27,-,-,TRBJ1-5,CASSLGGVNQPQHF,TGTGCCAGCAGTTTAGGGGGGGTCAATCAGCCCCAGCATTTT
TRBV7-9,-,-,TRBJ2-2,CASSLVGEAGELFF,TGTGCCAGCAGCTTAGTCGGGGAGGCCGGGGAGCTGTTTTTT
TRBV30,-,-,TRBJ1-1,CAWSVPPGWNTEAFF,TGTGCCTGGAGTGTACCCCCAGGTTGGAACACTGAAGCTTTCTTT
TRBV6-5,-,-,TRBJ1-2,CASSWTSGGGSGYTF,TGTGCCAGCAGTTGGACCTCGGGGGGCGGCAGTGGCTACACCTTC
TRBV7-9,TRBD1,-,TRBJ1-4,CASSQDRGGEKLFF,TGTGCCAGCAGCCAGGACAGGGGAGGCGAAAAACTGTTTTTT
TRBV20-1,-,-,TRBJ2-5,CSASGPNRGETQYF,TGCAGTGCTAGTGGGCCAAATAGGGGAGAGACCCAGTACTTC
TRBV19,TRBD1,-,TRBJ1-3,CASKETGPSGNTIYF,TGTGCCAGTAAGGAGACAGGGCCCTCTGGAAACACCATATATTTT
TRBV6-5,-,-,TRBJ1-3,CASSSRLGNTIYF,TGTGCCAGCAGTTCCCGACTCGGAAACACCATATATTTT
TRBV12-3/TRBV12-4,-,few,TRBJ1-2,CASRSDGTRYTF,TGTGCCAGCAGAAGCGATGGCACACGCTACACCTTC
TRBV4-3,TRBD1,-,TRBJ2-5,CASSQESRGGLDF,TGCGCCAGCAGCCAAGAGAGTCGAGGGGGCTTAGACTTC
TRBV30,TRBD2,-,TRBJ2-5,CAWSTGLAVQETQYF,TGTGCCTGGAGTACGGGACTAGCGGTTCAAGAGACCCAGTACTTC
TRBV7-3,TRBD1,-,TRBJ1-3,CASSLSPGGADTIYF,TGTGCCAGCAGCTTAAGCCCAGGGGGCGCGGACACCATATATTTT
TRBV11-2,TRBD2,-,TRBJ2-7,CASSLLGLTGGEQYF,TGTGCCAGCAGCTTATTGGGCCTCACGGGGGGGGAGCAGTACTTC
TRBV18,-,-,TRBJ2-1,CASSPTTPLSYNEQFF,TGTGCCAGCTCGCCGACAACTCCTTTGTCCTACAATGAGCAGTTCTTC
TRBV27,-,-,TRBJ1-1,CASSSPGSRGAFF,TGTGCCAGCAGTTCCCCGGGGAGCCGGGGGGCTTTCTTT